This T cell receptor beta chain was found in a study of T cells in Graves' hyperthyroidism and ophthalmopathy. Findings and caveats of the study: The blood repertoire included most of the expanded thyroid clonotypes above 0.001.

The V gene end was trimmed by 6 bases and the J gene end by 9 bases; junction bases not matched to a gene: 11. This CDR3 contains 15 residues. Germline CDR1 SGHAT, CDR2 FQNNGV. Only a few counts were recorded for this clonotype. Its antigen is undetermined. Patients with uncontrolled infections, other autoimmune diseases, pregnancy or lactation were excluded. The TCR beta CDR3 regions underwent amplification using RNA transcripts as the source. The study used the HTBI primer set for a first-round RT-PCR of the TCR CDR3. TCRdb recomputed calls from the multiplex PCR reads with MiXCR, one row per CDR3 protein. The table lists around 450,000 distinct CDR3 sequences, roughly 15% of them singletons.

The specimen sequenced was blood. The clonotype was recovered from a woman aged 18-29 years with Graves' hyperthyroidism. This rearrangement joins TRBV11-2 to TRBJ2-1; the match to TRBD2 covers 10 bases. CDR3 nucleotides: TGTGCCAGCAGACGCCTAGCGGGGGAACCCAGTGAGCAGTTCTTC. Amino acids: CASRRLAGEPSEQFF.